This TCR beta chain emerged from a study of blood T cell repertoires in COVID-19 (TCRdb year 2020). In terms of the full investigation: The collaborator samples originated in the United States, Italy and Spain and spanned the acute and convalescent phases of COVID-19. The repertoires were released in a freely available public database meant as a resource for research on the immune response to SARS-CoV-2. A de-identified subject ID, COVID-19 status, age in years and sex were almost always included in the sample metadata. Samples were obtained from the ongoing ImmuneRACE study (first 160 participants) and from 1,000 to 1,500 subjects provided by 6 global collaborators. The dataset comprised deeply sampled blood TCRbeta repertoires from subjects exposed to, actively infected with, or recovered from COVID-19. Where available, HLA class I and class II types were taken from metadata supplied by the sample provider and were not determined by assay-based typing. The material from the prospective study consisted of cDNA or gDNA derived from T cells, B-cell-depleted T cells, or PBMCs.

The immunoSEQ Assay, a bias-controlled multiplex PCR, was used to amplify TCRbeta CDR3 regions from genomic DNA. The authors processed their data as follows. Within the assay, amplification of reference gene primers was used to estimate how many nucleated cells each sample contained. Sequence reads were collapsed and filtered to measure the absolute abundance of every unique TCRbeta CDR3 rearrangement. For each sample, productive Simpson clonality was calculated as the square root of Simpson's diversity index over productive rearrangements. Not all clones reach the TCRdb copy of this immuneACCESS table, which keeps in-frame sequences only. Checked studies attribute under half of the gap to unresolved V genes and leave the rest unexplained. From that table come the V and J calls and clone size; the DNA was used to work out D and trimming. Present in this sample are around 260,000 clones, around 80% of which were seen just once. The ten largest clonotypes hold approximately 4% of the sample.

As regards this clone: The clone's antigen remains unknown. Base qualities are missing; no much larger clone stands one base away.

Participants in the prospective study were aged roughly 18 to 89 years, lived in about two dozen United States geographic areas, and enrolled through a virtual design. In the prospective study, cohorts were assigned on the basis of participant-reported clinical history obtained from a screening survey and a study questionnaire. In the prospective study, whole blood, serum and a nasopharyngeal or oropharyngeal swab were collected from each participant by mobile phlebotomists. Additional blood draws and questionnaires over an approximately two-month period could optionally be provided by prospective study participants. Before DNA extraction, blood samples from the prospective study were shipped at room temperature or frozen. The research as a whole found: Clinical and demographic metadata were provided uncurated, with the amount varying by source and participant.

Trimming takes 1 base off V and 4 bases off J; junction bases not matched to a gene: 4. The germline V gene sets CDR1 to LGHNA and CDR2 to YSLEER. CDR3 length: 15 amino acids, cysteine to phenylalanine. The CDR3 DNA has 45 bases and is translated from base 1. The TCR sequence derives from a man aged 25 to 45 with acute COVID-19. The sample comprised PBMCs or T cells enriched from blood (not recorded which). The chain is made from TRBV4-3 and TRBJ1-1; TRBD1 aligns with 9 central bases. The CDR3 sequence is CASSQAHRGPTEAFF. The DNA sequence follows: TGCGCCAGCAGCCAAGCGCACAGGGGGCCCACTGAAGCTTTCTTT.